The present TCR beta chain was sequenced within a study of shared clonotypes between healthy human individuals. A CD45RA+ naive subset and a CD45RA-negative memory subset were split from CD4+ cells. Several immunoSEQ plates held equal portions of the genomic DNA taken from each subset. For sorted subsets, about 0.2 ug DNA per replicate equaled some 27,000 T cell genomes. Assay: immunoSEQ multiplex PCR; the TCRdb copy retains only in-frame clones and omits some. The sample holds some 2,500,000 clones, more than 85% seen once. The source material was naive CD4+ T cells from PBMCs. Subset reported: CD45RA+ positively selected. This receptor was obtained from a man between 18 and 35 years old in good health. Some clones in this sample may be carry-over from other donors' samples.

CDR3 DNA: TGTGCCAGCAGCCAGGGGGGGGAGCAGTTCTTC. Its protein product is CASSQGGEQFF. V gene TRBV7-2 combines with J gene TRBJ2-1; D is tentatively TRBD1 or TRBD2 (7 bases each). CDR3 length: 11 amino acids. Germline assignment: CDR1 SGHTA and CDR2 FQGNSA. The V gene lost 5 bases and the J gene lost 10 bases, with 9 bases spanning the gap.